Following are 8 T cell receptor beta chains from one sample sequenced in a study of cytomegalovirus exposure and HLA in healthy donors. With 60 Vbeta and 13 Jbeta primers, the PCR was carried out. The method was immunoSEQ multiplex PCR; TCRdb's version includes in-frame clones alone and lacks a portion of them. This sample has under 200,000 clones, with over 75% found just once. The specimen was PBMCs. All receptors come from a woman aged 25 to 39 in good health and CMV-seronegative.

V is TRBV27 and J is TRBJ2-1, with TRBD1 identical over 11 bases. This CDR3 region has 16 residues. Germline V gene sequence: CDR1 MNHEY, CDR2 SMNVEV (reference sequence). With V trimmed by 1 base and J by 10 bases, 9 bases remained unmatched. CDR3 DNA sequence: TGTGCCAGCAGTTTATTGTACGGACAGGGGGCTGTGGAGCAGTTCTTC. Translated: CASSLLYGQGAVEQFF.

DNA of the CDR3: TGTGCCTGGAGTGGCGGGACAGGGGGTTACGAGCAGTACTTC. Translation: CAWSGGTGGYEQYF. The genes are TRBV30 and TRBJ2-7; 11 nucleotides line up with TRBD1. The CDR3 sequence is 14 residues long. V lost 1 base and J lost 4; bases outside the gene matches: 3. Germline CDR1 and CDR2: GTSNPN and SVGIG (reference sequence).

J is TRBJ2-3 and V is TRBV11-2; D possibly corresponds to TRBD1 (6 bases). This CDR3 comprises 16 residues. CDR1 is SGHAT and CDR2 is FQNNGV in the germline V gene. V lost 5 bases, J lost 3 bases, and 18 bases lay in between. In DNA, the CDR3 is TGTGCCAGCAGCCTACAGGGTGGGACGTGGACAGATACGCAGTATTTT. As protein: CASSLQGGTWTDTQYF.

The genes are TRBV27 and TRBJ1-5; D perhaps matches TRBD1 (5 bases). Germline-derived CDR1 and CDR2 are MNHEY and SMNVEV (reference sequence). The CDR3 runs 15 residues. With 3 bases removed from V and 7 bases from J, the gap between germline ends came to 16 bases. CDR3 loop: CASSFGGGVGQPQHF. CDR3 DNA: TGTGCCAGCAGTTTTGGTGGAGGGGTTGGGCAGCCCCAGCATTTT.

The chain uses TRBV11-1 and TRBJ2-1; TRBD1 is a possible D gene (5 bases). This CDR3 is built from 14 residues. Germline CDR1 is SGHAT and CDR2 is FQDESV (reference sequence). V was trimmed by 2 bases and J by 7 bases, leaving 12 bases between them. Here the CDR3 reads CASSLSSGLNEQFF. CDR3 nucleotide sequence: TGTGCCAGCAGCTTATCTTCAGGGCTTAATGAGCAGTTCTTC.

The chain is built from TRBV6-5 and TRBJ2-1; D is unresolved. The CDR3 runs 11 residues. The germline gives CDR1 MNHEY, CDR2 SVGAGI. With 7 bases removed from V and 4 bases from J, the gap between germline ends came to 5 bases. This CDR3 reads CASKLYNEQFF. In DNA form, the CDR3 reads TGTGCCAGCAAACTATACAATGAGCAGTTCTTC.

V is TRBV5-1 and J is TRBJ2-1; possibly TRBD2 for D (5 bases). This CDR3 comprises 15 residues. Trimming pared 2 bases from V and 2 bases from J, leaving 11 bases between. Germline assignment: CDR1 SGHRS and CDR2 YFSETQ. CDR3 amino acids: CASSFGLAAYNEQFF. CDR3 in DNA: TGCGCCAGCAGCTTTGGGCTAGCCGCCTACAATGAGCAGTTCTTC.

The chain employs TRBV5-1 and TRBJ2-3; D may be TRBD1 (5 bases). V lost 7 bases to trimming and J lost 6 bases, with 15 bases between them. The V gene's germline CDR1 is SGHRS and CDR2 YFSETQ. The length of the CDR3 is 13 residues. This CDR3 reads CASGKGLGDTQYF. The CDR3 DNA follows: TGCGCCAGCGGTAAGGGGCTTGGGGATACGCAGTATTTT.